Listed below are T cell receptor beta chains from one sample, sequenced in a study of T cells in Graves' hyperthyroidism and ophthalmopathy. TCRdb re-called the multiplex PCR reads with MiXCR, one entry per CDR3 protein. The repertoire holds over 650,000 distinct CDR3 sequences, with roughly 46% as singletons. The sample was peripheral blood or thyroid tissue (not recorded which). These receptors were taken from an adult man with Graves' disease, either hyperthyroidism or ophthalmopathy (not recorded which). The CDR3 runs from the conserved cysteine through the conserved F or W. The D gene is left open where the match is weak. A row's size may be missing; if present it is once, few, many or a size class.

>TRBV10-3|NA|NA|TRBJ1-2|12
TGTGCCATCAGTGGAGGGGAGGGAGGCTACACCTTC
CAISGGEGGYTF
>TRBV20-1|NA|TRBD1|TRBJ1-5|15
TGCAGTGCTAGCTTCCCGGACAGGTTGGGACAGCCCCAGCATTTT
CSASFPDRLGQPQHF
>TRBV5-1|NA|NA|TRBJ2-7|16
TGCGCCAGCAGCCCCTCACCGGGACCCGCAGACTACGAGCAGTACTTC
CASSPSPGPADYEQYF
>TRBV7-9|few|NA|TRBJ2-5|14
TGTGCCAGCAGCTTAGGGAGGGTTCAAGAGACCCAGTACTTC
CASSLGRVQETQYF
>TRBV5-1|few|NA|TRBJ1-1|15
TGCGCCAGCAGCCGCCTCGGGGGGGGGAACACTGAAGCTTTCTTT
CASSRLGGGNTEAFF
>TRBV15|many|NA|TRBJ1-1|13
TGTGCCACCAGCAGAGATACGGGTACTGAAGCTTTCTTT
CATSRDTGTEAFF
>TRBV6-5|NA|TRBD1|TRBJ1-4|13
TGTGCCAGCACCGGGACAGGGGGTGAAAAACTGTTTTTT
CASTGTGGEKLFF
>TRBV5-6|few|TRBD2|TRBJ2-5|14
TGTGCCAGCAGGCTAGCGGGCCATCAGGAGACCCAGTACTTC
CASRLAGHQETQYF
>TRBV6-6|NA|NA|TRBJ2-5|13
TGTGCCAGCAGTTCTGGCCCCCGGGAGACCCAGTACTTC
CASSSGPRETQYF
>TRBV10-3|many|NA|TRBJ1-2|14
TGCGCCAGCAGTGAGGCAGGGCGTAACTATGGCTACACCTTC
CASSEAGRNYGYTF
>TRBV25-1|NA|TRBD1|TRBJ2-5|11
TGTGCCGCAGGGGGTGAGGAGACCCAGTACTTC
CAAGGEETQYF
>TRBV29-1|many|TRBD1|TRBJ1-2|12
TGCAGCTTGTCCAGGGGGCGCAACGGCTACACCTTC
CSLSRGRNGYTF
>TRBV20-1|many|NA|TRBJ1-1|13
TGCAGTGCTAACAGGGAGGCGAACACTGAAGCTTTCTTT
CSANREANTEAFF
>TRBV7-8|few|NA|TRBJ2-5|15
TGTGCCAGTAGTAATACGGGACACGGGGGGGAGACCCAGTACTTC
CASSNTGHGGETQYF
>TRBV29-1|many|TRBD1|TRBJ1-2|15
TGCAGCGTTCGACAGCTCGGACAGGGAGGCTATGGCTACACCTTC
CSVRQLGQGGYGYTF
>TRBV29-1|NA|TRBD2|TRBJ2-7|12
TGCAGCGTAGGGACTAGTAGCTACGAGCAGTACTTC
CSVGTSSYEQYF
>TRBV5-1|few|NA|TRBJ1-1|13
TGCGCCAGCAGGTCGATAACTAACACTGAAGCTTTCTTT
CASRSITNTEAFF
>TRBV7-2|once|TRBD1|TRBJ2-5|15
TGTGCCAGCAGCCAAGTGGACAGGGGGACGCGGACCCAGTACTTC
CASSQVDRGTRTQYF
>TRBV2|many|TRBD1|TRBJ1-4|15
TGTGCCAGCAGCATCAACCGGGACAGGGATGAAAAACTGTTTTTT
CASSINRDRDEKLFF
>TRBV30|NA|TRBD1|TRBJ1-2|12
TGTGCCTGCCAGGGACAGGGAGCTGGCTACACCTTC
CACQGQGAGYTF
>TRBV9|few|TRBD1|TRBJ2-7|13
TGTGCCAGCAGCCACAGGGGGGACTACGAGCAGTACTTC
CASSHRGDYEQYF
>TRBV12-3/TRBV12-4|few|NA|TRBJ1-1|14
TGTGCCAGCAGTTTCAGCTCCGTGAACACTGAAGCTTTCTTT
CASSFSSVNTEAFF
>TRBV20-1|NA|NA|TRBJ2-7|15
TGCAGTGCTACCACTCCGGGGGCCGGGACCTACGAGCAGTACTTC
CSATTPGAGTYEQYF
>TRBV15|NA|NA|TRBJ1-1|15
TGTGCCACCAGCGGAGACGGGACAATTGACACTGAAGCTTTCTTT
CATSGDGTIDTEAFF
>TRBV5-6|many|NA|TRBJ2-5|13
TGTGCCAGCAGTGACACTTACCAAGAGACCCAGTACTTC
CASSDTYQETQYF
>TRBV29-1|many|NA|TRBJ1-6|15
TGCAGCGTCGAGCAGGGTATCGGGTATAATTCACCCCTCCACTTT
CSVEQGIGYNSPLHF
>TRBV5-1|NA|NA|TRBJ2-7|13
TGCGCCAGCAGCTTGGCTGGGGAACACGAGCAGTACTTC
CASSLAGEHEQYF
>TRBV2|few|NA|TRBJ1-4|15
TGTGCCAGCAGCCAAGGGCGTCAGAGTAATGAAAAACTGTTTTTT
CASSQGRQSNEKLFF
>TRBV2|NA|NA|TRBJ2-2|15
TGTGCCAGCGGGAGGACAGGAGCGAACACCGGGGAGCTGTTTTTT
CASGRTGANTGELFF
>TRBV7-8|NA|TRBD1|TRBJ2-7|15
TGTGCCAGCAGCATACCGGGACAGGGATCCTACGAGCAGTACTTC
CASSIPGQGSYEQYF
>TRBV20-1|few|TRBD1|TRBJ1-2|15
TGCAGTGCTAGGGAGACCGGGACAGCTAACTATGGCTACACCTTC
CSARETGTANYGYTF
>TRBV5-6|many|NA|TRBJ1-5|14
TGTGCCAGCAGCTTGCGAACAGGGAGTCAGCCCCAGCATTTT
CASSLRTGSQPQHF
>TRBV5-1|NA|NA|TRBJ2-7|14
TGTGCCAGCAGCGCCGCACCCACCTCCTACGAGCAGTACTTC
CASSAAPTSYEQYF
>TRBV11-1|NA|NA|TRBJ1-1|13
TGTGCCAGCAGTTTATATCCGTACACTGAAGCTTTCTTT
CASSLYPYTEAFF
>TRBV15|many|NA|TRBJ1-5|16
TGTGCCACCAGCACCGTAGGGGGTACGCATAATCAGCCCCAGCATTTT
CATSTVGGTHNQPQHF
>TRBV2|many|NA|TRBJ1-6|14
TGTGCCAGCAGTGATTGGCAGGGGAGATCACCCCTCCACTTT
CASSDWQGRSPLHF
>TRBV19|NA|NA|TRBJ1-1|14
TGTGCCAGTAGGGGGGGCAGGGAAAACACTGAAGCTTTCTTT
CASRGGRENTEAFF
>TRBV2|many|NA|TRBJ1-2|12
TGTGCCAAACCATCAGGAAACTATGGCTACACCTTC
CAKPSGNYGYTF
>TRBV29-1|few|TRBD1|TRBJ1-1|16
TGCAGCGGGACCGGGACAGGGGTTGCGGCGAACACTGAAGCTTTCTTT
CSGTGTGVAANTEAFF
>TRBV7-3|NA|TRBD1|TRBJ1-4|16
TGTGCCAGCAGCTTCCGGGACAGGGGGGAGTCGGAAAAACTGTTTTTT
CASSFRDRGESEKLFF
>TRBV7-2|NA|NA|TRBJ1-1|15
TGTGCCAGCAGCTTATCAGGGTCAAGGGACACTGAAGCTTTCTTT
CASSLSGSRDTEAFF
>TRBV15|many|NA|TRBJ2-5|15
TGTGCCACCAGCAGAGACAGGGTGGAGCAAGAGACCCAGTACTTC
CATSRDRVEQETQYF
>TRBV29-1|NA|NA|TRBJ2-5|13
TGCAGCGTTGACAGTGGGCGCGGAGAGACCCAGTACTTC
CSVDSGRGETQYF
>TRBV7-9|few|NA|TRBJ2-7|14
TGTGCCAGCAGCCAGGTAGACGTCTCCTACGAGCAGTACTTC
CASSQVDVSYEQYF
>TRBV7-3|few|TRBD1|TRBJ1-2|15
TGTGCCAGCAGTGAACCGGGACAGGGACTCTATGGCTACACCTTC
CASSEPGQGLYGYTF
>TRBV7-9|NA|TRBD1|TRBJ1-6|13
TGTGCCAGCAGGGCAGGGGGTATGTCACCCCTCCACTTT
CASRAGGMSPLHF
>TRBV25-1|NA|NA|TRBJ1-2|15
TGTGCCTGGAACCTCGCGCCGGGGGCCCGGGATGGCTACACCTTC
CAWNLAPGARDGYTF
>TRBV24-1|NA|TRBD1|TRBJ2-2|18
TGTGCCACCAGTGATTCTTCGACAGGGCAGTCGGAAACCGGGGAGCTGTTTTTT
CATSDSSTGQSETGELFF